This passage covers 21 T cell receptor beta chains from one sample sequenced in a study of T cells in Graves' hyperthyroidism and ophthalmopathy. Regions amplified from RNA transcripts were the TCR beta CDR3 regions. The HTBI primer set was used in a first-round RT-PCR of the TCR CDR3. TCRdb passed the multiplex PCR reads through MiXCR, listing each CDR3 protein once. The table includes about 700,000 distinct CDR3 sequences, roughly 45% detected once. What was sequenced was peripheral blood or thyroid tissue (not recorded which). The receptors stem from an adult man with Graves' disease, either hyperthyroidism or ophthalmopathy (not recorded which).

In its sample, this clonotype was seen many times. The chain joins TRBV15 to TRBJ2-7, with 9 positions matching TRBD2. J was trimmed by 3 bases and V by 2 bases; bases with no gene match: 2. Per germline, CDR1 LNHNV and CDR2 YYDKDF (reference sequence). The length of the CDR3 is 14 residues. CDR3 region: CATSRLAGNYEQYF. The CDR3 DNA reads as TGTGCCACCAGCAGACTAGCGGGGAACTACGAGCAGTACTTC.

The sample holds a few counts of this clonotype. This chain joins TRBV5-1 and TRBJ2-5; perhaps D is TRBD1 or TRBD2 (5 bases each). The V gene lost 3 bases and the J gene lost 2 bases, with 17 bases spanning the gap. The CDR3 is 16 amino acids. Germline V gene data show CDR1 as SGHRS and CDR2 as YFSETQ. DNA of the CDR3: TGCGCCAGCAGCTGGGGTAGCCGGGACGGACAAGAGACCCAGTACTTC. Protein: CASSWGSRDGQETQYF.

The chain uses TRBV19 and TRBJ1-1; the D gene is possibly TRBD1 (5 bases). The germline V gene has CDR1 LNHDA and CDR2 SQIVND (reference sequence). This CDR3 comprises 16 residues. V lost 3 bases to trimming and J lost 4 bases, with 18 bases between them. CDR3 in DNA: TGTGCCAGTAGTATCCGTGCCTGGGGGGTGGGCACTGAAGCTTTCTTT. Translated, it gives CASSIRAWGVGTEAFF.

This clonotype was counted at least ten times. The V gene is TRBV7-8, the J gene TRBJ1-5; no reliable D call. Germline CDR1 reads SGHVS; CDR2 reads FQNEAQ. There are 13 residues in the CDR3. The V and J ends lost 2 bases and 6 bases respectively, with 8 bases between them. This CDR3 reads CASSLSRSQPQHF. The CDR3 region has the DNA TGTGCCAGCAGCTTAAGCAGATCTCAGCCCCAGCATTTT. Supplemented by reference TRBV7-8 and TRBJ1-5, the full variable domain reads GAGVSQSPRYKVAKRGQDVALRCDPISGHVSLFWYQQALGQGPEFLTYFQNEAQLDKSGLPSDRFFAERPEGSVSTLKIQRTQQEDSAVYLCASSLSRSQPQHFGDGTRLSIL.

J is TRBJ2-7 and V is TRBV7-8; 10 nucleotides agree with TRBD2. V lost 6 bases and J lost 3; bases outside the gene matches: 5. The germline CDR1 and CDR2 sequences are SGHVS and FQNEAQ. This CDR3 region has 14 residues. CDR3 protein: CASSWASGSYEQYF. CDR3 DNA: TGTGCCAGCAGTTGGGCTAGCGGGAGCTACGAGCAGTACTTC.

With respect to this clonotype: This clone may be a read error of a much larger clone one base away. The chain uses TRBV24-1 and TRBJ1-2; 9 bases are a match to TRBD1. In germline, CDR1 is KGHDR, CDR2 SFDVKD. The CDR3 runs 13 residues. The CDR3 DNA is TGTACCACCAGGGGACAGGGCCTGGATGGCTACACCTTC. It translates to CTTRGQGLDGYTF.

CDR3 in amino acids: CASSLRLGKEQPQHF. CDR3 DNA sequence: TGTGCCAGCAGCTTAAGATTGGGTAAGGAACAGCCCCAGCATTTT. The chain is built from TRBV7-9 and TRBJ1-5, with D unclear. The germline V gene encodes CDR1 SEHNR and CDR2 FQNEAQ (reference sequence). The length of the CDR3 is 15 residues. V lost 2 bases to trimming and J lost 7 bases, with 15 bases between them.

Notes on this clonotype: Relative to the germline gene, one junction end is altered; a read error may explain this. The genes are TRBV2 and TRBJ2-5; D unclear. The J call may be in error: the DNA end matches TRBJ2-1 better. CDR1 is SNHLY and CDR2 is FYNNEI in the germline V gene. This CDR3 contains 13 residues. The CDR3 DNA sequence: TGTGCCACCAGTGACATGGCTTACAATGAGCAGTTCTTC. It encodes CATSDMAYNEQFF.

The genes are TRBV7-9 and TRBJ2-6; the match to TRBD1 covers 11 bases. J was trimmed by 1 base and V by 3 bases; bases with no gene match: 8. Germline loops: CDR1 SEHNR, CDR2 FQNEAQ (reference sequence). The CDR3 runs to 19 residues. The CDR3 DNA sequence: TGTGCCAGCAGCTTCCGGGACAGGGGGGACTGGTCTGGGGCCAACGTCCTGACTTTC. Its translation is CASSFRDRGDWSGANVLTF.

The table lists this clonotype with many counts. The rearrangement joins TRBV10-3 to TRBJ2-7; D is possibly TRBD1 or TRBD2 (5 bases each). Germline V CDR1 and CDR2: ENHRY, SYGVKD. The CDR3 spans 16 residues. Trimming took off 4 bases at V and 2 bases at J, with 18 bases between the two ends. The CDR3 DNA reads TGTGCCATCAGTGTGAGGGGCACTCCTCACCCCTACGAGCAGTACTTC. Translating it yields CAISVRGTPHPYEQYF.

This clonotype was observed at least ten times. The CDR3: CASSSDRGLSPLHF. The DNA of the CDR3 is TGTGCCAGCAGCTCAGACAGGGGCCTCTCACCCCTCCACTTT. The rearrangement uses TRBV7-8 and TRBJ1-6, with TRBD1 identical over 8 bases. CDR1 and CDR2 (germline): SGHVS, FQNEAQ. J gave up 10 bases and V 4 bases, and 6 bases lay outside the gene matches. This CDR3 is built from 14 residues.

Many counts were recorded for this clonotype. The genes are TRBV25-1 and TRBJ2-5, with 9 bases aligning to TRBD2. The germline V gene encodes CDR1 MGHDK and CDR2 SYGVNS. The CDR3 runs 16 residues. Unmatched junction bases numbered 9, after V lost 2 bases and J lost 5 bases. CDR3 nucleotide sequence: TGTGCCAGCAGTGAAGAGGGTAGCGGGGGATACGAGACCCAGTACTTC. This encodes CASSEEGSGGYETQYF.

In its sample, this clonotype was seen a few times. V is TRBV20-1 and J is TRBJ1-2, with D tentatively TRBD1 (6 bases). The CDR3 is made up of 15 amino acids. The V end lost 1 base, the J end lost 5 bases, and 17 bases lay between the germline ends. Germline V gene data show CDR1 as DFQATT and CDR2 as SNEGSKA (reference sequence). CDR3 nucleotide sequence: TGCAGTGCTAGAGTCAGGGGACTATATCGATATGGCTACACCTTC. Translation gives CSARVRGLYRYGYTF.

This clonotype was observed a few times. This chain connects TRBV6-5 to TRBJ1-4, with D maybe TRBD1 (5 bases). Trimming stripped 6 bases from V and 7 bases from J, with 15 bases between. This CDR3 comprises 14 residues. Germline-derived CDR1 and CDR2 are MNHEY and SVGAGI. Here the CDR3 reads CASRGLVRGEKLFF. In DNA, the CDR3 is TGTGCCAGCAGGGGACTTGTTAGGGGTGAAAAACTGTTTTTT.

This clonotype turned up a few times. V and J are TRBV10-3 and TRBJ2-2, with TRBD2 matching over 9 bases. The germline V gene encodes CDR1 ENHRY and CDR2 SYGVKD. The CDR3 runs to 16 residues. V shed 2 bases and J 4 bases; nucleotides not matched to a gene: 5. The DNA of the CDR3 is TGTGCCATCAGTGAGCAGACTAGCGGTTTCACCGGGGAGCTGTTTTTT. Translation: CAISEQTSGFTGELFF.

This clonotype occurred many times. DNA for the CDR3: TGTGCCAGCAGCGTAGGGGACGAGGACACTGAAGCTTTCTTT. Amino acids: CASSVGDEDTEAFF. The chain has TRBV9 and TRBJ1-1; possibly TRBD1 for D (5 bases). Germline lookup yields CDR1 SGDLS and CDR2 YYNGEE. There are 14 residues in the CDR3. V shed 0 bases and J shed 3 bases, with 9 bases lying between them.

CDR3 bases: TGCAGTGCTAGAGGGGAGGCAGGCGCGAACACCGGGGAGCTGTTTTTT. Encoded protein: CSARGEAGANTGELFF. The gene calls are TRBV20-1 and TRBJ2-2; TRBD2 is a possible D gene (6 bases). The ends were cut back, 1 base at V and 0 bases at J, with 12 bases in the middle. This CDR3 spans 16 amino acids. Germline V lookup: CDR1 DFQATT, CDR2 SNEGSKA (reference sequence).

This clonotype was picked up many times. The CDR3 is CASGTAYNSPLHF. In nucleotides, the CDR3 is TGTGCCAGTGGGACCGCCTATAATTCACCCCTCCACTTT. V is TRBV19 and J is TRBJ1-6; the D gene is possibly TRBD1 (5 bases). Trimming took 8 bases from V and 2 from J, leaving 7 bases between them. Germline V CDR1 and CDR2: LNHDA, SQIVND (reference sequence). CDR3 length: 13 amino acids.

The chain links TRBV20-1 to TRBJ1-6; TRBD1 matches at 7 bases. Germline-derived CDR1 and CDR2 are DFQATT and SNEGSKA (reference sequence). The CDR3 totals 14 residues. With V trimmed by 6 bases and J by 5 bases, 7 bases remained unmatched. Here the CDR3 DNA reads TGCAGTGCAACAGGGGCGGCCAATAATTCACCCCTCCACTTT. Translated: CSATGAANNSPLHF.

This chain links TRBV20-1 with TRBJ2-7; D ambiguous. Trimming removed 2 bases from V and 4 bases from J, with 6 bases in between. The CDR3 is 11 amino acids. Germline CDR1 and CDR2: DFQATT and SNEGSKA (reference sequence). CDR3 residues: CSARLVYEQYF. CDR3 nucleotide sequence: TGCAGTGCTAGATTGGTTTACGAGCAGTACTTC.

This chain joins TRBV7-2 and TRBJ1-5; D is perhaps TRBD1 (5 bases). Trimming took off 2 bases at V and 0 bases at J, with 11 bases between the two ends. Germline CDR1 SGHTA, CDR2 FQGNSA. The CDR3 has 16 amino acids. The DNA of the CDR3 is TGTGCCAGCAGCTTACTGGGGACGGTTAGCAATCAGCCCCAGCATTTT. Translating gives CASSLLGTVSNQPQHF.